Shown below are 23 T cell receptor beta chains from a single sample sequenced in a study of T-cell memory formation after mild COVID-19. TCRdb reprocessed the 5' RACE reads via MiXCR and lists one record per CDR3 protein. Among roughly 99,000 distinct CDR3 sequences listed, 13% to 15% were seen once. The sequencing input was PBMCs or a T cell subset sorted from them (not recorded which). The receptors come from a man aged 18 to 30 who had mild COVID-19 (a few samples of this study predate the infection). Cell type and time point are not known.

This clonotype was seen only a few times. The rearrangement joins TRBV10-3 to TRBJ1-3; D call uncertain. The CDR3 spans 14 residues. V was trimmed by 2 bases and J by 0 bases, leaving 5 bases between them. From germline, CDR1 is ENHRY and CDR2 SYGVKD. This chain's CDR3 is CAISEPDSGNTIYF. CDR3 in DNA: TGTGCCATCAGTGAGCCAGACTCTGGAAACACCATATATTTT.

The table lists this clonotype with many counts. The chain uses TRBV27 and TRBJ2-7; TRBD2 might be the D (5 bases). V was clipped by 3 bases and J by 3 bases, with 12 bases between them. Germline assignment: CDR1 MNHEY and CDR2 SMNVEV (reference sequence). The CDR3 covers 14 residues. The CDR3: CASSFSGGFYEQYF. In nucleotides, the CDR3 is TGTGCCAGCAGTTTCAGCGGAGGATTCTACGAGCAGTACTTC.

This clonotype has at least ten counts. The V and J genes are TRBV7-6 and TRBJ1-1; a weak D match, TRBD1 (5 bases). Germline-derived CDR1 and CDR2 are SGHVS and FNYEAQ. This CDR3 region has 15 residues. The V gene lost 0 bases and the J gene lost 4 bases, with 12 bases spanning the gap. The CDR3 spells CASSLAPGRGTEAFF. DNA for the CDR3: TGTGCCAGCAGCTTAGCGCCAGGGAGGGGCACTGAAGCTTTCTTT.

This chain uses TRBV10-3 with TRBJ2-1; 9 bases align to TRBD2. After removal of 0 bases from V and 7 bases from J, the junction contained 4 bases not matched to a gene. CDR3 size: 15 residues. In germline, CDR1 is ENHRY, CDR2 SYGVKD. CDR3 protein: CAISESGLAGNEQFF. The CDR3 DNA reads as TGTGCCATCAGTGAGTCGGGGCTAGCGGGAAATGAGCAGTTCTTC.

J is TRBJ2-4 and V is TRBV7-9; TRBD1 matches 7 bases. The germline CDR1 and CDR2 sequences are SEHNR and FQNEAQ (reference sequence). The V gene end was trimmed by 5 bases and the J gene end by 0 bases; junction bases not matched to a gene: 7. This CDR3 spans 16 amino acids. CDR3 region: CASSPPGQLAKNIQYF. CDR3 sequence (DNA): TGTGCCAGCAGCCCGCCGGGACAGCTAGCCAAAAACATTCAGTACTTC.

This clonotype was seen at least ten times. The CDR3 protein is CASSQDQVWKYF. CDR3 nucleotide sequence: TGTGCCAGCAGCCAAGATCAGGTTTGGAAGTACTTC. V gene TRBV3-1 combines with J gene TRBJ2-7, with D uncertain. Per the germline V gene, CDR1 is LGHDT and CDR2 is YNNKEL (reference sequence). This CDR3 contains 12 residues. V was trimmed by 0 bases and J by 11 bases, leaving 11 bases between them.

This clonotype was seen a few times. The chain is built from TRBV5-1 and TRBJ2-1; possibly TRBD1 for D (6 bases). Germline V CDR1 and CDR2: SGHRS, YFSETQ. This CDR3 contains 15 residues. V lost 0 bases and J lost 4, with 11 bases in between. CDR3 region: CASSLEGGSYNEQFF. DNA of the CDR3: TGCGCCAGCAGCTTGGAAGGGGGTAGTTACAATGAGCAGTTCTTC.

Only a few counts were recorded for this clonotype. J is TRBJ2-7 and V is TRBV10-3; D perhaps matches TRBD1 (6 bases). Trimming pared 2 bases from V and 6 bases from J, leaving 11 bases between. The germline V gene has CDR1 ENHRY and CDR2 SYGVKD. This CDR3 has 13 residues. CDR3 loop: CAISEVAGVEQYV. In nucleotides, the CDR3 is TGTGCCATCAGTGAGGTGGCAGGGGTCGAGCAGTACGTC.

The chain employs TRBV6-5 and TRBJ1-4; D is possibly TRBD1 (6 bases). There are 15 residues in the CDR3. Germline V CDR1 and CDR2: MNHEY, SVGAGI. Trimming stripped 0 bases from V and 7 bases from J, with 12 bases between. CDR3 loop: CASSYSGTLIEKLFF. CDR3 coding DNA: TGTGCCAGCAGTTACTCAGGGACATTGATTGAAAAACTGTTTTTT.

The rearrangement uses TRBV7-2 and TRBJ2-1, with 9 bases identical to TRBD2. J lost 7 bases, V lost 4 bases, and 8 bases had no gene match. The CDR3 is 15 amino acids. Germline assignment: CDR1 SGHTA and CDR2 FQGNSA. The CDR3 spells CASSSVAGARNEQFF. CDR3 DNA sequence: TGTGCCAGCAGCTCCGTAGCGGGAGCTAGGAATGAGCAGTTCTTC.

This clonotype was detected only a few times. The chain links TRBV27 to TRBJ2-2; no clear D. V was cut by 0 bases and J by 6 bases, with 5 bases left in between. CDR3 length: 13 amino acids. Germline CDR1 is MNHEY and CDR2 is SMNVEV (reference sequence). Here the CDR3 reads CASSLSGPGELFF. CDR3 DNA sequence: TGTGCCAGCAGTTTATCAGGGCCCGGGGAGCTGTTTTTT.

This clonotype was found a few times. The gene calls are TRBV20-1 and TRBJ2-7; D gene ambiguous. Trimming cost V 6 bases and J 2 bases, with 11 bases left between them. Looked up from germline, CDR1 is DFQATT and CDR2 is SNEGSKA (reference sequence). The CDR3 spans 12 residues. In DNA form, the CDR3 reads TGCAGTGCCGCCGACATCACCTACGAGCAGTACGTC. Its protein is CSAADITYEQYV.

This clonotype has a count of ten or more. The genes are TRBV4-1 and TRBJ2-2; possible D gene TRBD1, 6 bases. CDR3 length: 15 residues. CDR1 MGHRA and CDR2 YSYEKL come from the germline V gene. The ends were cut back, 6 bases at V and 3 bases at J, with 14 bases in the middle. The CDR3 DNA is TGCGCCAGCAGTGGGGCAGGGGCGGACACCGGGGAGCTGTTTTTT. Protein: CASSGAGADTGELFF.

There are a few counts of this clonotype. The rearrangement joins TRBV10-3 to TRBJ1-4; possibly TRBD1 for D (5 bases). V was clipped by 4 bases and J by 7 bases, with 13 bases between them. Germline-derived CDR1 and CDR2 are ENHRY and SYGVKD. The CDR3 extends over 14 amino acids. Here the CDR3 reads CAISGYPGSEKLFF. For the CDR3, the DNA is TGTGCCATCAGTGGTTATCCAGGGAGTGAAAAACTGTTTTTT.

This clonotype was picked up a small number of times. The CDR3 region is CASSLEVLWAPGELFF. DNA of the CDR3: TGTGCCAGCAGCTTAGAGGTTTTGTGGGCCCCAGGGGAGCTGTTTTTT. V usage is TRBV11-2 and J usage is TRBJ2-2; the D is unclear. There are 16 residues in the CDR3. V lost 0 bases, J lost 8 bases, and 16 bases lay in between. The germline CDR1 and CDR2 sequences are SGHAT and FQNNGV. Full variable domain (missing parts from reference TRBV11-2 and TRBJ2-2): EAGVAQSPRYKIIEKRQSVAFWCNPISGHATLYWYQQILGQGPKLLIQFQNNGVVDDSQLPKDRFSAERLKGVDSTLKIQPAKLEDSAVYLCASSLEVLWAPGELFFGEGSRLTVL.

This clonotype was counted ten times or more. The chain links TRBV7-8 to TRBJ1-2; TRBD1 aligns across 7 bases. The CDR3 runs 16 residues. The ends lost 5 bases at V and 5 bases at J; junction bases unmatched: 14. Germline-derived CDR1 and CDR2 are SGHVS and FQNEAQ. The CDR3 protein is CASSVRDSLRGYGYTF. CDR3 DNA sequence: TGTGCCAGCAGCGTCCGGGACAGCTTACGCGGTTATGGCTACACCTTC.

The chain combines TRBV20-1 with TRBJ1-5; 7 nucleotides match TRBD1. V was clipped by 3 bases and J by 5 bases; unmatched bases: 10. There are 15 residues in the CDR3. Germline CDR1 DFQATT, CDR2 SNEGSKA (reference sequence). CDR3: CSASDGTAIYQPQHF. The CDR3 DNA sequence: TGCAGTGCTAGCGACGGGACAGCAATTTATCAGCCCCAGCATTTT.

J is TRBJ1-1 and V is TRBV7-9; D is unclear. The ends were cut back, 3 bases at V and 1 base at J, with 12 bases in the middle. This CDR3 has 15 amino acids. Looked up from germline, CDR1 is SEHNR and CDR2 is FQNEAQ (reference sequence). CDR3 sequence: CASSLAPGENTEAFF. The CDR3 bases are TGTGCCAGCAGCTTGGCCCCCGGCGAGAACACTGAAGCTTTCTTT.

This chain's CDR3 is CASSWVGGSNYGYTF. The CDR3 region has the DNA TGTGCCAGCAGTTGGGTCGGGGGCTCCAATTATGGCTACACCTTC. V usage is TRBV7-2 and J usage is TRBJ1-2; possible D gene TRBD1, 6 bases. Looked up from germline, CDR1 is SGHTA and CDR2 is FQGNSA. This CDR3 contains 15 residues. Trimming cost V 6 bases and J 5 bases, with 19 bases left between them.

This clonotype was seen repeatedly, ten times or more. The V and J genes are TRBV20-1 and TRBJ1-5; D perhaps matches TRBD1 (6 bases). V dropped 6 bases and J dropped 0 bases, with 21 bases sitting between them. Germline values: CDR1 DFQATT, CDR2 SNEGSKA (reference sequence). This CDR3 has 17 amino acids. The CDR3 is CSAALGGRIGSNQPQHF. As DNA, the CDR3 is TGCAGTGCCGCTCTCGGGGGGCGAATAGGTAGCAATCAGCCCCAGCATTTT.

This clonotype was counted a few times. The V call is TRBV6-5, the J call TRBJ2-5; D ambiguous. Trimming removed 5 bases from V and 1 base from J, with 11 bases in between. CDR3 size: 14 residues. Looked up from germline, CDR1 is MNHEY and CDR2 is SVGAGI. CDR3 DNA sequence: TGTGCCAGCAGTGTGGACCTAACCCAAGAGACCCAGTACTTC. It codes for CASSVDLTQETQYF.

The rearrangement joins TRBV12-3 or TRBV12-4 to TRBJ2-5; either TRBD1 or TRBD2 may fit D (5 bases each). Trimming removed 0 bases from V and 3 bases from J, with 14 bases in between. This CDR3 is built from 16 residues. CDR3 coding DNA: TGTGCCAGCAGTTTAGCAAGCCGGGACCAGGAAGAGACCCAGTACTTC. This translates into CASSLASRDQEETQYF.

The chain carries TRBV28 and TRBJ1-5, with D hard to call. V dropped 2 bases and J dropped 6 bases, with 17 bases sitting between them. From germline, CDR1 is MDHEN and CDR2 SYDVKM. CDR3 size: 16 residues. The CDR3 bases are TGTGCCAGCAGTTTAGTAGGCGGTGCTGAGGGTCAGCCCCAGCATTTT. This gives the protein CASSLVGGAEGQPQHF. Based on the CDR3 plus reference TRBV28 and TRBJ1-5, the full variable domain is DVKVTQSSRYLVKRTGEKVFLECVQDMDHENMFWYRQDPGLGLRLIYFSYDVKMKEKGDIPEGYSVSREKKERFSLILESASTNQTSMYLCASSLVGGAEGQPQHFGDGTRLSIL.